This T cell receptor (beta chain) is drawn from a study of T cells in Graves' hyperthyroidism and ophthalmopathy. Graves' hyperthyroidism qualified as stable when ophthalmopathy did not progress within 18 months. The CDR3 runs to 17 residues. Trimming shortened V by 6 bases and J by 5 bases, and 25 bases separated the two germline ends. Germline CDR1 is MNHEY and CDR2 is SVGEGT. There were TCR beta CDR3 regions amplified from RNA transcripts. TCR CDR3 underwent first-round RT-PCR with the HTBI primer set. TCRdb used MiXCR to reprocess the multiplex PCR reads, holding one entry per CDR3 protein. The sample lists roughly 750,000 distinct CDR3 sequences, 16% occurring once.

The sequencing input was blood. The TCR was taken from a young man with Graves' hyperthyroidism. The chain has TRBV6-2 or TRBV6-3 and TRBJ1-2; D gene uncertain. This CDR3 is CASSPLPWTDPRYGYTF. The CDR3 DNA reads TGTGCCAGCAGCCCATTACCCTGGACGGACCCGAGATATGGCTACACCTTC.